The clone carrying this T cell receptor beta chain was detected a few times. What it binds is not known. Germline CDR1 SNHLY, CDR2 FYNNEI. The length of the CDR3 is 15 residues. With V trimmed by 5 bases and J by 2 bases, 9 bases remained unmatched. The data are from a study of metastatic and nonmetastatic thyroid tumors. Study details: The authors compared repertoires across blood and tumor or nodule tissue from malignant and benign thyroid patients.

Authors' processing steps: The study took CDR3 differences across clinicopathological groups and made a distant-metastasis classifier for papillary thyroid cancer from them. MiXCR was used by TCRdb to re-call the PCR reads. Here the V and J calls rest on TCRdb's processing, not on the authors' analysis. In the table there are some 19,000 clones, 25% to 30% of which are singletons. Before thyroid surgery, none of the patients had received any treatment. Overall study findings and caveats: Across blood and tumor, TCR beta diversity in malignant thyroid tumors was reportedly significantly higher than in benign nodules.

The chain joins TRBV2 to TRBJ2-7, with 7 nucleotides matching TRBD1. This TCR was sampled from a male donor with papillary thyroid cancer or a benign thyroid nodule (not recorded which). Some clones in this sample may be carry-over from other donors' samples. What was sequenced was blood. CDR3: CASSLDREITYEQYF. The DNA for the CDR3 is TGTGCCAGCAGTTTAGACAGGGAAATAACCTACGAGCAGTACTTC.